Following are 12 T cell receptor beta chains from one sample sequenced in a study of cytomegalovirus exposure and HLA in healthy donors. A multiplex PCR was run with 60 Vbeta primers and 13 Jbeta primers. Produced via immunoSEQ multiplex PCR; TCRdb's table is partial and in-frame only. The table has around 170,000 clones, 80% to 85% seen once; the top ten hold about 0.78%. The sequenced sample consisted of PBMCs. Every receptor here comes from a woman aged 18-30 years in good health and CMV-seronegative.

This clone was observed a single time. The rearrangement links TRBV12-5 to TRBJ2-3; TRBD2 agrees at 7 bases. The germline V gene has CDR1 LGHNT and CDR2 FRNRAP. J was trimmed by 5 bases and V by 4 bases; bases with no gene match: 12. The CDR3 extends over 16 amino acids. The CDR3 loop is CASGSSSGKAEDTQYF. The CDR3 DNA sequence: TGTGCTAGTGGTTCCTCTAGCGGAAAGGCAGAAGATACGCAGTATTTT.

The chain links TRBV4-1 to TRBJ2-7, with 7 bases lining up with TRBD1. Trimming took 2 bases from V and 4 from J; bases not matched to a gene: 8. Germline CDR1 and CDR2: MGHRA and YSYEKL. CDR3 size: 15 residues. The CDR3 region is CASSQRDSLDYEQYF. The CDR3 coding sequence is TGCGCCAGCAGCCAAAGGGACAGCCTCGATTACGAGCAGTACTTC.

This chain joins TRBV29-1 and TRBJ2-1; 10 bases are shared with TRBD2. V was clipped by 3 bases and J by 6 bases; unmatched bases: 5. The germline gives CDR1 SQVTM, CDR2 ANQGSEA. The CDR3 extends over 14 amino acids. The CDR3 coding sequence is TGCAGCGTTGAGGAGCGGGAGGGTGTCAATGAGCAGTTCTTC. Encoded protein: CSVEEREGVNEQFF.

The rearrangement links TRBV6-4 to TRBJ2-3; 10 bases align to TRBD2. Germline assignment: CDR1 MRHNA and CDR2 SNTAGT. The CDR3 contains 15 residues. The V segment lost 4 bases and the J segment 1 base; nucleotides outside the gene matches: 2. CDR3 amino acids: CASSGTSGGTDTQYF. For the CDR3, the DNA is TGTGCCAGCAGTGGAACTAGCGGGGGCACAGATACGCAGTATTTT.

This sequence joins TRBV9 and TRBJ2-4; 8 positions agree with TRBD1. Germline V gene data show CDR1 as SGDLS and CDR2 as YYNGEE. Unmatched junction bases numbered 5, after V lost 0 bases and J lost 6 bases. The CDR3 has 15 residues. CDR3 in amino acids: CASSVAGGYGNIQYF. DNA of the CDR3: TGTGCCAGCAGCGTAGCAGGGGGCTACGGAAACATTCAGTACTTC.

The chain combines TRBV11-2 with TRBJ2-7; 7 bases line up with TRBD1. Germline V CDR1 and CDR2: SGHAT, FQNNGV. Trimming removed 4 bases from V and 0 bases from J; junction bases left unmatched: 6. CDR3 length: 15 amino acids. CDR3 in DNA: TGTGCCAGCAGCTCCGGACAGGAAGGCTCCTACGAGCAGTACTTC. Its protein is CASSSGQEGSYEQYF.

V gene TRBV6-5 combines with J gene TRBJ1-5; 7 positions agree with TRBD1. This CDR3 region has 14 residues. J gave up 7 bases and V 2 bases, and 5 bases lay outside the gene matches. The germline CDR1 and CDR2 sequences are MNHEY and SVGAGI. The CDR3 here is CASSYRQGPQPQHF. DNA for the CDR3: TGTGCCAGCAGTTACCGACAGGGTCCCCAGCCCCAGCATTTT.

The chain combines TRBV27 with TRBJ2-2, with D tentatively TRBD1 (5 bases). V was trimmed by 5 bases and J by 2 bases, leaving 12 bases between them. The CDR3 spans 15 residues. Per germline, CDR1 MNHEY and CDR2 SMNVEV (reference sequence). CDR3 nucleotides: TGTGCCAGCAGTACGCAGGGATTTAACACCGGGGAGCTGTTTTTT. Amino acids: CASSTQGFNTGELFF.

The V call is TRBV6-5, the J call TRBJ1-2; D is uncertain. The CDR3 consists of 13 residues. From germline, CDR1 is MNHEY and CDR2 SVGAGI. Trimming pared 0 bases from V and 8 bases from J, leaving 10 bases between. The CDR3 loop is CASSYSRLEGYTF. The CDR3 DNA sequence: TGTGCCAGCAGTTACTCGAGGCTGGAGGGCTACACCTTC.

This chain connects TRBV4-1 to TRBJ2-5; 12 positions agree with TRBD1. The CDR3 runs to 16 residues. V shed 4 bases and J 5 bases; nucleotides not matched to a gene: 8. Germline CDR1 is MGHRA and CDR2 is YSYEKL. The CDR3 region is CASSPGDRGLVETQYF. CDR3 DNA: TGCGCCAGCAGCCCTGGGGACAGGGGGCTCGTGGAGACCCAGTACTTC.

The DNA for the CDR3 is TGTGCCAGCAGCGTAGGGCGGGGTAGCTCCTACGAGCAGTACTTC. It translates to CASSVGRGSSYEQYF. The chain joins TRBV9 to TRBJ2-7; the D gene is possibly TRBD2 (6 bases). The CDR3 runs 15 residues. Trimming took 0 bases from V and 0 from J, leaving 10 bases between them. Germline CDR1 reads SGDLS; CDR2 reads YYNGEE.

This clone turned up a few times. V gene TRBV4-2 combines with J gene TRBJ1-4; D call uncertain. Trimming removed 4 bases from V and 5 bases from J, with 11 bases in between. The germline V gene encodes CDR1 LGHNA and CDR2 YNFKEQ. This CDR3 is built from 14 residues. The CDR3 sequence is CASSPGVGNEKLFF. CDR3 in DNA: TGTGCCAGCAGCCCCGGAGTCGGCAATGAAAAACTGTTTTTT.